This is a list of T cell receptor beta chains from one sample in a study of beta chain features in type 1 diabetes. The repertoire was sequenced with immunoSEQ multiplex PCR; TCRdb's copy has only in-frame clones and lacks some. Among under 850,000 clones, under 15% were seen once, and the ten largest hold approximately 0.022%. What was sequenced was naive CD4+ T cells from blood. Receptors were obtained from a man aged 18 to 35 with type 1 diabetes. Both conserved end residues are trimmed from each CDR3. The D gene is left open where the match is weak. The listing skips clone size in some rows; elsewhere it reads once, few, many or a size class.

-,TRBV10-3,few,TRBJ1-2,AIMTADYGYT
-,TRBV18,-,TRBJ2-7,ASSPPGRTYEQY
-,TRBV10-1,few,TRBJ2-1,ASSGFMGSEQF
TRBD1,TRBV30,-,TRBJ1-1,AWSRRDRAF
-,TRBV4-2,-,TRBJ1-5,ASSQDISGGGQPQH
TRBD1,TRBV7-7,few,TRBJ2-3,ASSRGTGVNTDTQY
-,TRBV7-2,few,TRBJ2-5,ASRRGLAQETQY
-,TRBV15,few,TRBJ2-1,ATSRKLSGSGEQF
-,TRBV5-8,-,TRBJ2-5,ASSSLEYGIQETQY
TRBD1,TRBV27,-,TRBJ1-1,ASTLGQGSTEAF
-,TRBV18,few,TRBJ2-1,ASSPLEITEQF
TRBD1,TRBV28,few,TRBJ1-6,ASSRQGRNSPLH
-,TRBV30,few,TRBJ1-2,AWSQTGSGYT
TRBD2,TRBV9,-,TRBJ2-5,ASSGGVTSGDQETQY
-,TRBV30,-,TRBJ1-1,AWSVSGYGLNTEAF
-,TRBV25-1,-,TRBJ1-1,ASTVGGRTEAF
TRBD1,TRBV7-9,few,TRBJ2-5,ASSPGTVQETQY
TRBD1,TRBV27,once,TRBJ2-1,ASSFSGTGKRNEQF
-,TRBV6-6,-,TRBJ1-5,ASNRGDQPQH
-,TRBV5-1,-,TRBJ1-4,ASRTGGTTNEKLF
-,TRBV7-3,few,TRBJ2-3,ASSPQGGYTDTQY
-,TRBV15,once,TRBJ1-1,ATDRGAIGGTEAF
TRBD1,TRBV14,many,TRBJ2-1,ASSWKVGQPYNEQF
TRBD1,TRBV19,-,TRBJ1-1,ASSATGITEAF
TRBD2,TRBV7-2,-,TRBJ2-3,ASSLGLAGEVTQY
-,TRBV30,few,TRBJ1-5,AWSVGGAQPQH
-,TRBV7-8,-,TRBJ2-2,ASSAQVVRSKNTGELF
-,TRBV6-5,few,TRBJ2-3,ASSYSSDRTDTQY
TRBD2,TRBV18,-,TRBJ2-5,ASSPGTSGGLQETQY